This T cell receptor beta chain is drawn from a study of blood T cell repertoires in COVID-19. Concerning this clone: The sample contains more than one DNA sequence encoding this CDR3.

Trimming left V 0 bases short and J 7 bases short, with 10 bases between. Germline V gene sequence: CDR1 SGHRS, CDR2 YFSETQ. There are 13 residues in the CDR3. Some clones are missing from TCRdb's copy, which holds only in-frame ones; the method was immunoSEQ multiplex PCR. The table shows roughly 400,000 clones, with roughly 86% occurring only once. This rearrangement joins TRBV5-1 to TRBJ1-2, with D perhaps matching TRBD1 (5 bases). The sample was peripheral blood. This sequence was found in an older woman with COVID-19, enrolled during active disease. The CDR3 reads CASSLGQGGGYTF. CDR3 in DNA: TGCGCCAGCAGCTTGGGGCAGGGAGGTGGCTACACCTTC. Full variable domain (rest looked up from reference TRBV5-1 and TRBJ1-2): KAGVTQTPRYLIKTRGQQVTLSCSPISGHRSVSWYQQTPGQGLQFLFEYFSETQRNKGNFPGRFSGRQFSNSRSEMNVSTLELGDSALYLCASSLGQGGGYTFGSGTRLTVV.